This TCR beta chain was sequenced in a study of naive and memory T cell subsets. Two oligonucleotides, mixed equimolar, formed the beta constant-region primer covering TRBC1 and TRBC2. Four rounds of PCR amplified the ligated cDNA using nested alpha and beta constant-region primers plus SP2. Each CDR3 protein is one row after TCRdb ran MiXCR on the UMI-ligation and nested PCR reads. The repertoire has about 150,000 distinct CDR3 sequences, approximately 22% of them found once; the top ten carry 0.095% to 0.12%. With 5 bases removed from V and 8 bases from J, the gap between germline ends came to 7 bases. The germline V gene encodes CDR1 ENHRY and CDR2 SYGVKD. The CDR3 consists of 11 residues. In this sample, this clonotype turned up a few times. The antigen is unknown. Study findings and constraints: Naive repertoires, especially CD8, held a few larger clonotypes, possibly memory cells re-expressing CD45RA.

The genes are TRBV10-3 and TRBJ2-1, with D possibly being TRBD2 (5 bases). The clonotype originates from a human donor in good health. Sequencing input: naive CD4+ T cells from blood. The CDR3: CAISSGYEQFF. The CDR3 DNA is TGTGCCATCAGTAGCGGCTATGAGCAGTTCTTC.